This TCR beta chain was recovered during a study of shared clonotypes between healthy human individuals. General observations from the study: Depth was large, yet rarefaction showed that sorted-subset sequencing was incomplete. Sampling involved blood alone; tissue repertoires likely differ. Clonotypes shared by all four sorted-subset donors had higher generation probabilities than non-shared clonotypes.

With 6 bases clipped from V and 7 bases from J, the junction kept 8 bases outside the gene matches. The CDR3 extends over 14 amino acids. CDR1 is SGHRS and CDR2 is YFSETQ in the germline V gene. TCRdb's table, derived via immunoSEQ multiplex PCR, lists solely in-frame clones and lacks some. The table includes 850,000 to 1,200,000 clones, roughly 75% detected once. Concerning this clone: The antigen is not known.

The receptor was derived from a young man in good health. The J gene is TRBJ2-1, the V gene TRBV5-1; TRBD1 matches at 9 bases. The source material was memory CD4+ T cells sorted from blood. The subset is: CD45RA-negative fraction. The chain's CDR3 is CASNPGTGQNEQFF. The CDR3 DNA follows: TGCGCCAGCAACCCCGGGACAGGGCAAAATGAGCAGTTCTTC.